This TCR beta chain came from a study of blood T cell repertoires in COVID-19. Background on the study: COVID-19 samples, acute and convalescent, were from the United States, Italy and Spain. Sources were T cells, B-cell-depleted T cells, or PBMCs; the material itself was cDNA or gDNA.

Study processing details: Nucleated cell number was recorded as an estimate derived from reference gene primer amplification. Profiled with immunoSEQ multiplex PCR; TCRdb holds only in-frame clones, not every one. V and J calls and clone size are those listed in that table; D and trimming were worked out from the DNA. The sample contains almost 35,000 clones, 88% of which appear only once. This clonotype was sampled from a man aged 55 to 70 with active COVID-19. The specimen was peripheral blood.

CDR3 coding DNA: TGTGCCAGCAGCCAAGCAGGGCGGGGGGCCAAAAAACTGTTTTTT. Translated: CASSQAGRGAKKLFF. The chain has TRBV3-1 (or the pseudogene TRBV3-2) and TRBJ1-4; a weak D match, TRBD1 (6 bases). The CDR3 contains 15 residues. The germline V gene encodes CDR1 LGHDT and CDR2 YNNKEL (reference sequence). V shed 1 base and J shed 9 bases, with 15 bases lying between them.